This TCR beta chain stems from a study of shared clonotypes between healthy human individuals. General study points: Among donors, clonotype sharing was expected to be affected by sequencing depth. Several donors shared approximately 5% of their naive CD4 clonotypes. Non-shared clonotypes had lower generation probabilities than clonotypes shared by all four sorted-subset donors.

The repertoire was sequenced with immunoSEQ multiplex PCR; TCRdb's copy has only in-frame clones and lacks some. The top ten clones hold under 20% of a sample with hundreds of thousands of clones, around 86% of them seen once. Concerning this clone itself: Its antigen remains unknown.

Every donor, a Caucasian adult, lived in Nashville, Tennessee. V was pared by 1 base and J by 0 bases, with 10 bases between. CDR3 length: 15 residues. Germline assignment: CDR1 SGHAT and CDR2 FQNNGV. The receptor was isolated from a man aged 18 to 35 in good health. This chain joins TRBV11-2 and TRBJ2-7; TRBD2 might be the D (5 bases). The sequencing sample was made of memory CD8+ T cells sorted from blood. Documented subset: CD45RO+ cells pooled with CCR7-negative TemRA cells. For the CDR3, the DNA is TGTGCCAGCAGCTTAGCGGGGTATACCTCCTACGAGCAGTACTTC. It specifies CASSLAGYTSYEQYF.